Listed here are 27 T cell receptor beta chains from one sample, sequenced in a study of shared clonotypes between healthy human individuals. Naive-designated CD8 cells lacked CD45RO, were positively enriched for CCR7, and omitted terminally differentiated effector memory CD45RA+ cells. Method: immunoSEQ multiplex PCR; TCRdb's copy keeps in-frame clones and lacks some. Seen here are approximately 1.9 million clones, just under 95% observed once, and the top ten hold approximately 1.6%. The specimen was naive CD8+ T cells from PBMCs. The source is a man between 18 and 35 years old in good health. Some clones in this sample may be carry-over from other donors' samples.

The rearrangement links TRBV25-1 to TRBJ1-1, with 8 bases aligning to TRBD1. In germline, CDR1 is MGHDK, CDR2 SYGVNS. V shed 4 bases and J 4 bases; nucleotides not matched to a gene: 5. CDR3 length: 14 amino acids. The CDR3 loop is CASSVMDRVTEAFF. The CDR3 nucleotides are TGTGCCAGCAGTGTCATGGACAGGGTCACTGAAGCTTTCTTT.

With regard to this clone: Other DNA sequences in this sample translate to the same CDR3. The chain couples TRBV7-9 to TRBJ2-1, with 8 bases aligning to TRBD2. V was clipped by 5 bases and J by 7 bases; unmatched bases: 7. CDR1 is SEHNR and CDR2 is FQNEAQ in the germline V gene (reference sequence). CDR3 length: 14 amino acids. This CDR3 reads CASSLAGGGNEQFF. The CDR3 DNA follows: TGTGCCAGCAGCCTGGCGGGAGGAGGGAATGAGCAGTTCTTC. The full variable domain, rest sourced from reference TRBV7-9 and TRBJ2-1, is DTGVSQNPRHKITKRGQNVTFRCDPISEHNRLYWYRQTLGQGPEFLTYFQNEAQLEKSRLLSDRFSAERPKGSFSTLEIQRTEQGDSAMYLCASSLAGGGNEQFFGPGTRLTVL.

This clone was seen only once. The CDR3 coding sequence is TGTGCCAGCAGCGTTGGCGGGAGGTCCCACTACGAGCAGTACTTC. Its protein product is CASSVGGRSHYEQYF. The chain recombines TRBV9 with TRBJ2-7; 8 nucleotides align to TRBD2. Germline V lookup: CDR1 SGDLS, CDR2 YYNGEE. Trimming cost V 2 bases and J 3 bases; bases outside gene matches: 7. The CDR3 extends over 15 amino acids.

The chain carries TRBV7-9 and TRBJ2-7, with D possibly TRBD2 on 5 matching bases. There are 13 residues in the CDR3. V gave up 4 bases and J gave up 2 bases, with 9 bases separating them. The V gene's germline CDR1 is SEHNR and CDR2 FQNEAQ (reference sequence). CDR3 DNA: TGTGCCAGCAGCTCCGCCGGGGCCTACGAGCAGTACTTC. Its protein product is CASSSAGAYEQYF.

This chain connects TRBV27 to TRBJ2-7; perhaps TRBD2 as D (5 bases). The V end lost 4 bases, the J end lost 6 bases, and 22 bases lay between the germline ends. CDR1 is MNHEY and CDR2 is SMNVEV in the germline V gene (reference sequence). The CDR3 loop spans 16 amino acids. The CDR3 DNA reads TGTGCCAGCAGTTCCCATAAGGCCGGACTCCGTGGCGAGCAGTACTTC. It specifies CASSSHKAGLRGEQYF.

V is TRBV28 and J is TRBJ2-2; 7 positions agree with TRBD1. Germline V gene data show CDR1 as MDHEN and CDR2 as SYDVKM. The J segment lost 3 bases and the V segment lost 6 bases, leaving 10 bases of the junction unmatched. CDR3 length equals 16 residues. DNA of the CDR3: TGTGCCAGCAGAATGACGACAGGGTTTGACACCGGGGAGCTGTTTTTT. Its translation: CASRMTTGFDTGELFF. Variable domain in full (rest from reference TRBV28 and TRBJ2-2): DVKVTQSSRYLVKRTGEKVFLECVQDMDHENMFWYRQDPGLGLRLIYFSYDVKMKEKGDIPEGYSVSREKKERFSLILESASTNQTSMYLCASRMTTGFDTGELFFGEGSRLTVL.

Worth noting for this clone: The junction departs from germline at one end; a sequencing error may be responsible. This sequence joins TRBV11-2 and TRBJ1-4; 7 positions match TRBD1. The CDR3 runs to 15 residues. CDR1 is SGHAT, CDR2 FQNNGV, per germline. The CDR3 DNA follows: TGTGCCAGCAGCATAGACAGGGCTATTAATGAAAAACTGTTTTTT. Its translation is CASSIDRAINEKLFF. The whole variable domain, remainder taken from reference TRBV11-2 and TRBJ1-4, is EAGVAQSPRYKIIEKRQSVAFWCNPISGHATLYWYQQILGQGPKLLIQFQNNGVVDDSQLPKDRFSAERLKGVDSTLKIQPAKLEDSAVYLCASSIDRAINEKLFFGSGTQLSVL.

The V and J genes are TRBV19 and TRBJ2-7; D is tentatively TRBD1 or TRBD2 (5 bases each). The CDR3 covers 13 residues. Trimming pared 3 bases from V and 2 bases from J, leaving 8 bases between. CDR1 and CDR2 from the germline V gene are LNHDA and SQIVND (reference sequence). The CDR3 DNA sequence: TGTGCCAGTAGTATGGGACGCCCCTACGAGCAGTACTTC. The encoded protein is CASSMGRPYEQYF.

The chain has TRBV4-3 and TRBJ2-7, with TRBD1 identical over 9 bases. Trimming removed 1 base from V and 4 bases from J; junction bases left unmatched: 8. Germline CDR1 LGHNA, CDR2 YSLEER. The CDR3 contains 16 residues. CDR3 sequence: CASSQGSGTGIYEQYF. Here the CDR3 DNA reads TGCGCCAGCAGCCAAGGCTCCGGGACAGGGATTTACGAGCAGTACTTC.

The CDR3: CASSVGFGGELFF. CDR3 sequence (DNA): TGCGCCAGCAGTGTGGGGTTTGGCGGGGAGCTGTTTTTT. This chain links TRBV10-2 with TRBJ2-2; D not certain. CDR3 size: 13 residues. The V gene lost 4 bases and the J gene lost 7 bases, with 10 bases spanning the gap. Germline values: CDR1 WSHSY, CDR2 SAAADI.

Here the CDR3 reads CASSLLGPRGNQPQHF. The CDR3 DNA reads as TGTGCCAGCAGCCTCCTCGGGCCCAGGGGCAATCAGCCCCAGCATTTT. The chain has TRBV27 and TRBJ1-5; tentatively, D is TRBD1 (5 bases). Germline V gene lookup returns CDR1 MNHEY and CDR2 SMNVEV (reference sequence). This CDR3 has 16 amino acids. V gave up 6 bases and J gave up 2 bases, with 17 bases separating them.

As to this clone: The same CDR3 arises from other DNA sequences in this sample as well. The chain uses TRBV27 and TRBJ2-5; 9 bases align to TRBD1. This CDR3 region has 14 residues. Germline-derived CDR1 and CDR2 are MNHEY and SMNVEV (reference sequence). V was clipped by 3 bases and J by 1 base; unmatched bases: 0. CDR3 sequence (DNA): TGTGCCAGCAGTTTGGGACAGGGCCAAGAGACCCAGTACTTC. Translating it yields CASSLGQGQETQYF.

The CDR3 is CASSAGGGRFF. CDR3 bases: TGTGCCAGCAGTGCGGGGGGAGGTCGGTTCTTC. The chain couples TRBV6-5 to TRBJ2-1; 8 positions match TRBD2. The CDR3 length is 11 residues. Germline V gives CDR1 MNHEY, CDR2 SVGAGI. Germline trimming cut 5 bases from V and 15 bases from J; bases unmatched to any gene: 6.

The chain couples TRBV28 to TRBJ2-7; 13 bases line up with TRBD2. The germline CDR1 and CDR2 sequences are MDHEN and SYDVKM. CDR3 length: 15 residues. V shed 2 bases and J 8 bases; nucleotides not matched to a gene: 6. The CDR3 loop is CASSLGLAGVLQQYF. CDR3 DNA sequence: TGTGCCAGCAGTTTAGGACTAGCGGGAGTATTACAGCAGTACTTC.

For the CDR3, the DNA is TGTGCCAGCAGCTTTCAAGTGAACACTGAAGCTTTCTTT. This gives the protein CASSFQVNTEAFF. The chain has TRBV5-6 and TRBJ1-1; no clear D gene. Trimming shortened V by 2 bases and J by 0 bases, and 5 bases separated the two germline ends. The CDR3 length is 13 residues. Germline CDR1 reads SGHDT; CDR2 reads YYEEEE.

The genes are TRBV2 and TRBJ2-3, with TRBD1 matching 10 bases. This CDR3 region has 15 residues. Looked up from germline, CDR1 is SNHLY and CDR2 is FYNNEI. Unmatched junction bases numbered 6, after V lost 5 bases and J lost 4 bases. CDR3 sequence reads: CASSSGQGLADTQYF. CDR3 nucleotides: TGTGCCAGCAGTTCGGGACAGGGGCTCGCAGATACGCAGTATTTT.

V usage is TRBV4-1 and J usage is TRBJ2-2; D gene unclear. The V gene's germline CDR1 is MGHRA and CDR2 YSYEKL. CDR3 size: 13 residues. The V end was cut by 4 bases, the J end by 2 bases, with 5 bases between. The CDR3 DNA reads as TGCGCCAGCAGCCTTAAAAACACCGGGGAGCTGTTTTTT. Its protein product is CASSLKNTGELFF.

This clone was seen only once. The chain uses TRBV13 and TRBJ2-7; 11 nucleotides agree with TRBD1. This CDR3 contains 14 residues. Germline lookup yields CDR1 PRHDT and CDR2 FYEKMQ (reference sequence). V lost 5 bases, J lost 5 bases, and 5 bases stayed unmatched. CDR3 sequence (DNA): TGTGCCAGCAGCACCCGGACAGGGGGCAACGAGCAGTACTTC. Translating it yields CASSTRTGGNEQYF.

This clone was seen once. The chain carries TRBV4-1 and TRBJ1-1; no definite D call. The CDR3 consists of 15 residues. Trimming removed 1 base from V and 1 base from J, with 10 bases in between. In germline, CDR1 is MGHRA, CDR2 YSYEKL. The DNA of the CDR3 is TGCGCCAGCAGCCAAGTTTCCGGCACGAACACTGAAGCTTTCTTT. It translates to CASSQVSGTNTEAFF.

The chain combines TRBV28 with TRBJ2-4; 7 bases line up with TRBD1. The germline V gene encodes CDR1 MDHEN and CDR2 SYDVKM. CDR3 length: 15 residues. V lost 3 bases and J lost 1; bases outside the gene matches: 3. The DNA of the CDR3 is TGTGCCAGCAGTTTTCAGGGGGAGGCCAAAAACATTCAGTACTTC. Encoded protein: CASSFQGEAKNIQYF.

This clone was seen once. The chain recombines TRBV25-1 with TRBJ2-7; D is uncertain. CDR1 is MGHDK, CDR2 SYGVNS, per germline. Trimming left V 5 bases short and J 0 bases short, with 8 bases between. The CDR3 consists of 13 residues. This CDR3 is CASSLADSYEQYF. The CDR3 nucleotides are TGTGCCAGCAGTCTTGCGGACTCCTACGAGCAGTACTTC.

For this clone: Other DNA sequences in this specimen translate into the identical CDR3. The chain joins TRBV7-2 to TRBJ2-1; 7 positions match TRBD1. J was trimmed by 4 bases and V by 5 bases; bases with no gene match: 5. Germline-derived CDR1 and CDR2 are SGHTA and FQGNSA. This CDR3 is built from 14 residues. The CDR3 nucleotides read TGTGCCAGCAGCCCTAGGGACAGATACAATGAGCAGTTCTTC. Its translation: CASSPRDRYNEQFF.

The V call is TRBV7-2, the J call TRBJ1-5; the D gene is possibly TRBD1 (5 bases). Trimming shortened V by 5 bases and J by 9 bases, and 20 bases separated the two germline ends. The CDR3 runs 15 residues. Germline CDR1 is SGHTA and CDR2 is FQGNSA. The CDR3 sequence: CASSAGEGPSRPQHF. For the CDR3, the DNA is TGTGCCAGCAGCGCCGGAGAGGGACCGAGTCGGCCCCAGCATTTT.

J is TRBJ2-1 and V is TRBV7-2; D remains ambiguous. Germline V gene data show CDR1 as SGHTA and CDR2 as FQGNSA. The CDR3 is made up of 15 amino acids. Trimming removed 1 base at V and 0 bases at J, with 7 bases between. CDR3 bases: TGTGCCAGCAGCTTAGAATCGTACTCCTACAATGAGCAGTTCTTC. Translated, it gives CASSLESYSYNEQFF.

The rearrangement joins TRBV27 to TRBJ2-7; unclear D gene. CDR1 is MNHEY and CDR2 is SMNVEV in the germline V gene (reference sequence). This CDR3 comprises 13 residues. The V end lost 4 bases, the J end lost 2 bases, and 9 bases lay between the germline ends. In DNA form, the CDR3 reads TGTGCCAGCAGTTGGGGAAGTGCCTACGAGCAGTACTTC. This sequence encodes CASSWGSAYEQYF.

A remark on this clone: The same CDR3 is also encoded by other DNA sequences in this sample. The chain has TRBV7-2 and TRBJ1-5, with a tentative D call TRBD1 (6 bases). CDR1 SGHTA and CDR2 FQGNSA come from the germline V gene. CDR3 length equals 14 residues. The V gene lost 4 bases and the J gene lost 1 base, with 8 bases spanning the gap. CDR3 in DNA: TGTGCCAGCAGCTCAACAGGGAGCAATCAGCCCCAGCATTTT. As protein: CASSSTGSNQPQHF.

J is TRBJ1-5 and V is TRBV28; D gene ambiguous. Germline CDR1 and CDR2: MDHEN and SYDVKM. V dropped 7 bases and J dropped 3 bases, with 13 bases sitting between them. The CDR3 has 14 residues. Written as DNA, the CDR3 is TGTGCCAGCACCCTCCCAGGCGCCAATCAGCCCCAGCATTTT. This codes for CASTLPGANQPQHF.